This is a list of T cell receptor beta chains from one sample in a study of T cell changes during pregnancy in multiple sclerosis. The table came from immunoSEQ multiplex PCR; TCRdb's copy has only in-frame clones and leaves some out. The sample has tens of thousands of clones, 86% seen once; the top ten hold about an eighth. The sample here was CD8+ T cells from peripheral blood mononuclear cells, taken in the first trimester of pregnancy. The receptors derive from a female donor in good health, enrolled as a control in a pregnancy study. Each CDR3 is given with its conserved first and last residue. Each record gives: J gene, D gene, clone size, V gene, CDR3 protein, CDR3 DNA. A D gene is named only where the DNA matches it firmly. Expanded clones are given a class, and other clones once, few, many or no size at all.

TRBJ2-7 | . | once | TRBV5-6 | CASSFSGRSYEQYF | TGTGCCAGCAGCTTTAGCGGAAGATCCTACGAGCAGTACTTC
TRBJ1-4 | . | medium-sized | TRBV6-5 | CASSPDGATNEKLFF | TGTGCCAGCAGTCCCGACGGAGCAACTAATGAAAAACTGTTTTTT
TRBJ2-1 | TRBD2 | . | TRBV27 | CASSFPTSGGFFYNEQFF | TGTGCCAGCAGTTTCCCAACTAGCGGGGGTTTCTTCTACAATGAGCAGTTCTTC
TRBJ2-7 | TRBD2 | . | TRBV5-5 | CASSLGSSGSYEQYF | TGTGCCAGCAGCTTGGGGTCTAGCGGTTCCTACGAGCAGTACTTC
TRBJ1-1 | . | . | TRBV10-2 | CASTLGAEWTEAFF | TGCGCCAGCACCCTGGGGGCAGAGTGGACTGAAGCTTTCTTT
TRBJ1-5 | . | . | TRBV6-5 | CASSSIDRSNQPQHF | TGTGCCAGCAGTTCCATAGACAGGTCTAATCAGCCCCAGCATTTT
TRBJ2-7 | . | few | TRBV6-5 | CASSYSAGPSYEQYF | TGTGCCAGCAGTTACTCTGCGGGCCCATCTTACGAGCAGTACTTC
TRBJ1-2 | TRBD1 | once | TRBV11-2 | CASSLDGAGGNYGYTF | TGTGCCAGCAGCTTAGATGGGGCAGGGGGCAACTATGGCTACACCTTC
TRBJ2-1 | TRBD2 | . | TRBV7-3 | CASSPTGTSSSEQFF | TGTGCCAGCAGCCCAACTGGGACTAGCTCCTCCGAGCAGTTCTTC
TRBJ2-1 | . | once | TRBV2 | CASSEVGAYNEQFF | TGTGCCAGCAGTGAAGTAGGGGCTTACAATGAGCAGTTCTTC
TRBJ1-1 | . | . | TRBV29-1 | CSVEDKYRPQLGAFF | TGCAGCGTTGAAGATAAGTACAGACCCCAACTTGGAGCTTTCTTT
TRBJ2-1 | TRBD2 | . | TRBV6-4 | CASSDFAGDYNEQFF | TGTGCCAGCAGTGACTTTGCGGGGGACTACAATGAGCAGTTCTTC
TRBJ2-7 | . | . | TRBV4-3 | CASSQGAGAPEQYF | TGCGCCAGCAGCCAAGGGGCAGGGGCACCCGAGCAGTACTTC
TRBJ2-6 | . | few | TRBV4-2 | CASSQEGATGANVLTF | TGTGCCAGCAGCCAAGAGGGGGCCACTGGGGCCAACGTCCTGACTTTC
TRBJ2-5 | . | . | TRBV29-1 | CSVVGYQETQYF | TGCAGCGTTGTCGGTTACCAAGAGACCCAGTACTTC
TRBJ2-7 | TRBD2 | once | TRBV6-4 | CASTRRTSDYEQYF | TGTGCCAGCACCCGACGGACTAGCGACTACGAGCAGTACTTC
TRBJ2-1 | TRBD2 | . | TRBV19 | CASSNRTSGYNEQFF | TGTGCCAGTAGTAACAGGACTAGCGGATACAATGAGCAGTTCTTC
TRBJ1-1 | TRBD1 | . | TRBV4-1 | CASSPNPGQGGKTEAFF | TGCGCCAGCAGCCCGAACCCGGGACAGGGAGGAAAGACTGAAGCTTTCTTT
TRBJ1-1 | . | few | TRBV6-5 | CASGRGVNTEAFF | TGTGCCAGCGGGAGGGGTGTGAACACTGAAGCTTTCTTT
TRBJ1-2 | TRBD1 | . | TRBV27 | CASSLQGAGFGYTF | TGTGCCAGCAGTCTACAGGGGGCGGGGTTTGGCTACACCTTC
TRBJ2-1 | TRBD1 | . | TRBV7-9 | CASNPPGQTTYLPYNEQFF | TGTGCCAGCAACCCACCGGGACAGACGACCTATCTACCCTACAATGAGCAGTTCTTC
TRBJ1-3 | TRBD1 | . | TRBV5-6 | CASRHAVATGGVGNTIYF | TGTGCCAGCAGGCACGCTGTCGCGACAGGGGGCGTGGGAAACACCATATATTTT
TRBJ2-4 | TRBD2 | . | TRBV19 | CASSMVAGADIQYF | TGTGCCAGTAGTATGGTAGCGGGAGCTGACATTCAGTACTTC
TRBJ2-1 | . | . | TRBV7-2 | CASSSRQEQFF | TGTGCCAGCAGCTCCAGACAGGAGCAGTTCTTC
TRBJ2-2 | TRBD2 | . | TRBV6-4 | CASSASGANTGELFF | TGTGCCAGCAGTGCAAGCGGGGCGAACACCGGGGAGCTGTTTTTT
TRBJ2-5 | TRBD1 | few | TRBV19 | CASSIDHGQGARETQYF | TGTGCCAGTAGTATAGATCATGGACAGGGGGCCCGTGAGACCCAGTACTTC
TRBJ1-5 | TRBD1 | . | TRBV19 | CASTVPGQNQPQHF | TGTGCCAGTACCGTCCCGGGACAGAATCAGCCCCAGCATTTT
TRBJ1-5 | TRBD1 | . | TRBV7-9 | CASSPTGVDQPQHF | TGTGCCAGCAGCCCAACAGGGGTCGACCAGCCCCAGCATTTT
TRBJ2-1 | TRBD1 | once | TRBV7-2 | CASSLAPPYRQGLYNEQFF | TGTGCCAGCAGCTTAGCGCCACCCTACCGACAGGGGCTTTACAATGAGCAGTTCTTC
TRBJ2-3 | . | . | TRBV6-5 | CASSGVSPGTQYF | TGTGCCAGCAGCGGGGTCTCTCCAGGTACGCAGTATTTT
TRBJ1-1 | TRBD1 | . | TRBV4-2 | CASSQDLSGTGVTEAFF | TGTGCCAGCAGCCAAGATCTTAGTGGGACAGGGGTCACTGAAGCTTTCTTT
TRBJ2-1 | TRBD2 | . | TRBV29-1 | CSVESGTSGIYNEQFF | TGCAGCGTTGAATCCGGGACTAGCGGGATTTACAATGAGCAGTTCTTC
TRBJ2-7 | TRBD2 | . | TRBV11-2 | CASGLALSYEQYF | TGTGCCTCGGGACTAGCCCTTTCCTACGAGCAGTACTTC
TRBJ2-2 | TRBD1 | . | TRBV6-5 | CASKPGQGAGELFF | TGTGCCAGCAAACCGGGACAGGGGGCCGGGGAGCTGTTTTTT